What follows is one T cell receptor beta chain and its context. This clone has a handful of counts. The antigen this receptor binds is unknown. No base-level quality is on record; no much larger clone is a single base apart. Using the deep immunoSEQ assay, multiplex PCR amplified TCR CDR3 regions from genomic DNA. Genomic DNA extracted from each cell subset was distributed evenly over all wells of several immunoSEQ 96-well plates, and each plate served as one replicate. For sorted subsets, each replicate PCR was loaded with roughly 190 ng genomic DNA, equivalent to roughly 30,000 T cell genomes. The purified libraries were quantified using a Qubit 3.0 fluorometer, sized with a Bioanalyzer 2100, and then quantified again using the KAPA Library Quantification kit. Every immunoSEQ 96-well plate was sequenced on a dedicated single-read 150-cycle Illumina NextSeq 550 flow cell. For the original study's pipeline: Because the immunoSEQ output held only junctional sequences and lacked quality scores, the filtering could not match the filtering applied to full-length reads. To assign V/J genes and CDR3, sequences were annotated using PyIR, a Python wrapper for IgBLAST v1.9, with IMGT germline references. Any read was removed if the V/J assignment was weak (E-value above 1e-6), the CDR3 was missing, or the read contained stop codons, out-of-frame junctions, or ambiguous translated residues. A V3J clonotype was defined by an identical inferred V gene, J gene, and CDR3 amino acid sequence. Percentage overlap between repertoires was computed as shared unique clonotypes divided by the size of the smaller repertoire. Richness of each repertoire was evaluated using RTK rarefaction, the Chao1 estimator, and Recon v2.1 estimates of unobserved clonotypes. For all TCRbeta clonotypes obtained by the gDNA method from a few donors, generation probabilities were computed with OLGA. Sourced from immuneACCESS, this table was stored by TCRdb with only in-frame sequences that have V and J called. A share of the clones is absent; for the studies checked, an unresolved V gene accounts for under half, and the remainder has no known explanation. That table furnishes V, J and clone size, whereas the DNA furnished D and trimming. The sample has about 980,000 clones on record, approximately 80% of them singletons. Clones ranked in the top ten supply over 1.3% of the sample.

Donors were healthy HIV-negative adults with no recently reported acute infections or vaccinations. Every donor was a Caucasian adult living in Nashville, Tennessee, USA. CD4+ T cells were enriched by magnetic negative selection; naive cells were then positively selected on CD45RA, and the negative fraction formed the memory subset. Blood was collected by leukapheresis, and PBMCs were isolated by Ficoll-Histopaque density gradient centrifugation and then cryopreserved in liquid nitrogen vapor phase. Purity and quantity of every magnetically sorted T cell population were checked by analytical flow cytometry. Genomic DNA was isolated from every sorted fraction and measured by UV absorbance on a Nanodrop 2000c. V and J are truncated by 3 bases and 7 bases respectively, leaving an intervening sequence of 9 bases. CDR1 MRHNA and CDR2 SNTAGT were looked up in the germline V gene. Its CDR3 holds 12 amino acids, cysteine through phenylalanine. Only the CDR3 portion is preserved as DNA: 36 bases, with reading frame beginning at the first base.

This specimen comes from a study of shared clonotypes between healthy human individuals (dated by TCRdb to the early 2020s). For the wider study: The cohort comprised a couple of women and a few men aged 18 to 49 years. To estimate repertoire size and how much clonotypes are shared between individuals, the study performed deep sequencing of blood TCR repertoires from a few healthy adults. Libraries were prepared and TCR repertoires were sequenced by different laboratories using diverse techniques, in order to increase sequencing depth and limit assay-specific biases. Each donor's leukapheresis produced roughly between roughly 0.94 and 9.5 billion PBMCs. For each donor, CD4 naive and CD4 memory were each run on three plates, CD8 naive on two plates, and CD8 memory on one plate. Study-level results and caveats: Naive subsets generally had larger estimated clonotype richness than memory subsets did. Even with the large sequencing depth, rarefaction of the sorted-subset datasets indicated that sequencing was incomplete. Sharing across a handful of donors was observed for about 5% of naive CD4, around 3.5% of naive CD8, about 2.5% of memory CD4, and approximately 0.41% of memory CD8 clonotypes. Based on pairwise subsampling, the degree of clonotype sharing among donors was expected to be affected by sequencing depth. Sampling was restricted to blood, and TCR repertoires in tissues likely differ from the TCR repertoires found in blood. Because the study included only a small number of donors, the genetic and exposure-history diversity represented was limited. Clonotypes shared by all four sorted-subset donors showed higher generation probabilities than non-shared clonotypes.

This chain is built from TRBV6-4 and TRBJ1-2; TRBD1 is possibly the D segment (6 matching bases). The receptor was derived from a man between 18 and 35 years old in good health. The sequenced sample consisted of memory CD4+ T cells sorted from blood. The cell subset or site label for this specimen denotes: CD45RA-negative fraction. The base sequence is TGTGCCAGCAGTGAGTCAGGGGTTGGCTACACCTTC. This sequence encodes CASSESGVGYTF.